The 23 T cell receptor beta chains presented below share a single source sample, sequenced in a study of OX40 agonist ivuxolimab in advanced cancers. Sequenced by immunoSEQ multiplex PCR; TCRdb stores in-frame clones only, minus some. The sample carries roughly 73,000 clones, 80% to 90% recorded once. This material consisted of CD4+ or CD8+ T cells sorted from blood, taken in a trial of the OX40 agonist ivuxolimab. The receptors were gathered from an adult with an advanced solid tumor such as melanoma, head and neck, liver or kidney cancer.

CDR3 DNA sequence: TGCGCCAGCAGCCCTACGACCTCCCGGTTTACCTTCACAGATACGCAGTATTTT. This codes for CASSPTTSRFTFTDTQYF. The rearrangement links TRBV4-1 to TRBJ2-3; no firm D call. V dropped 4 bases and J dropped 2 bases, with 22 bases sitting between them. The CDR3 loop spans 18 amino acids. From germline, CDR1 is MGHRA and CDR2 YSYEKL.

In this sample, this clone turned up once. This rearrangement joins TRBV11-2 to TRBJ1-2, with D perhaps TRBD1 (6 bases). Between the trimmed V and J ends, which lost 1 base and 8 bases, there was a span of 14 bases. The CDR3 has 14 residues. Germline-derived CDR1 and CDR2 are SGHAT and FQNNGV. The CDR3 is CASSLAAGVGGYTF. CDR3 DNA sequence: TGTGCCAGCAGCTTAGCCGCAGGGGTCGGCGGCTACACCTTC.

This chain uses TRBV6-8 with TRBJ2-1; D might be TRBD1 or TRBD2, each matching 5 bases. The CDR3 runs 17 residues. CDR1 is MNHGY and CDR2 is SAAAGT in the germline V gene. The V and J ends lost 5 bases and 4 bases respectively, with 21 bases between them. This chain's CDR3 is CASSPKRLGDGYNEQFF. In nucleotides, the CDR3 is TGTGCCAGCAGTCCAAAGAGGCTAGGGGACGGGTACAATGAGCAGTTCTTC.

This clone was recorded only once. The chain carries TRBV19 and TRBJ2-1; tentative D call: TRBD2 (5 bases). The CDR3 has 14 amino acids. Germline CDR1 LNHDA, CDR2 SQIVND (reference sequence). Trimming pared 7 bases from V and 0 bases from J, leaving 10 bases between. CDR3 in amino acids: CASTRTPSYNEQFF. CDR3 DNA sequence: TGTGCCAGTACCCGGACTCCCTCCTACAATGAGCAGTTCTTC. The complete variable domain, with remaining parts taken from reference TRBV19 and TRBJ2-1, reads DGGITQSPKYLFRKEGQNVTLSCEQNLNHDAMYWYRQDPGQGLRLIYYSQIVNDFQKGDIAEGYSVSREKKESFPLTVTSAQKNPTAFYLCASTRTPSYNEQFFGPGTRLTVL.

This clone has a single count. The chain recombines TRBV21-1 with TRBJ1-2; TRBD1, the table's D call, was not compared with the DNA. TRBV21-1 constitutes a pseudogene. This CDR3 region has 15 residues. The CDR3 nucleotides are TGTGCCAGCAGCTTACGGACAGGCTCTAACTATGGCTACACCTTC. Amino acids: CASSLRTGSNYGYTF.

This chain joins TRBV19 and TRBJ1-3; no firm D call. The CDR3 runs to 14 residues. Germline V gene sequence: CDR1 LNHDA, CDR2 SQIVND (reference sequence). V lost 5 bases and J 1 base, leaving 9 bases between the germline ends. CDR3 loop: CASSPSSSGNTIYF. The CDR3 nucleotides read TGTGCCAGTAGTCCGAGTTCTTCTGGAAACACCATATATTTT.

The chain carries TRBV5-6 and TRBJ2-2, with 9 bases lining up with TRBD1. This CDR3 has 16 residues. V lost 0 bases and J lost 5; bases outside the gene matches: 5. Germline-derived CDR1 and CDR2 are SGHDT and YYEEEE. The CDR3, as DNA: TGTGCCAGCAGCTTGGGGGACAGGGTGATTACCGGGGAGCTGTTTTTT. Encoded protein: CASSLGDRVITGELFF.

The chain employs TRBV19 and TRBJ2-5, with 8 bases fitting TRBD2. Germline trimming cut 8 bases from V and 1 base from J; bases unmatched to any gene: 12. The CDR3 consists of 16 residues. CDR1 is LNHDA, CDR2 SQIVND, per germline (reference sequence). CDR3 protein: CASRGVIAGTQETQYF. CDR3 in DNA: TGTGCCAGTCGAGGGGTGATAGCGGGGACCCAAGAGACCCAGTACTTC.

The rearrangement joins TRBV5-4 to TRBJ2-3; unclear D gene. This CDR3 is built from 16 residues. Germline assignment: CDR1 SGHNT and CDR2 YYREEE (reference sequence). The V end was cut by 4 bases, the J end by 0 bases, with 15 bases between. CDR3 sequence reads: CASSPGRVRSTDTQYF. CDR3 sequence (DNA): TGTGCCAGCAGCCCTGGTCGGGTTCGAAGCACAGATACGCAGTATTTT.

V usage is TRBV19 and J usage is TRBJ2-1, with TRBD2 matching 7 bases. Looked up from germline, CDR1 is LNHDA and CDR2 is SQIVND (reference sequence). The CDR3 contains 15 residues. V lost 8 bases, J lost 6 bases, and 13 bases stayed unmatched. The CDR3: CASRSWGGLGNEQFF. The CDR3 DNA follows: TGTGCCAGTCGCTCTTGGGGGGGATTAGGCAATGAGCAGTTCTTC.

The CDR3 protein is CASSFIGGFETQYF. The CDR3 DNA is TGTGCCAGCAGCTTTATAGGTGGATTTGAGACCCAGTACTTC. The genes are TRBV7-9 and TRBJ2-5, with D unclear. CDR1 is SEHNR, CDR2 FQNEAQ, per germline (reference sequence). CDR3 size: 14 residues. V was cut by 3 bases and J by 5 bases, with 13 bases left in between.

The rearrangement uses TRBV5-1 and TRBJ1-2; D call uncertain. Trimming shortened V by 7 bases and J by 4 bases, and 14 bases separated the two germline ends. Germline V gene lookup returns CDR1 SGHRS and CDR2 YFSETQ. The CDR3 is made up of 13 amino acids. The CDR3 sequence is CASSPGGFYGYTF. CDR3 DNA sequence: TGCGCCAGCTCACCGGGAGGGTTCTATGGCTACACCTTC.

The V and J genes are TRBV5-6 and TRBJ2-7; TRBD1 matches 7 bases. The trim removed 3 bases at V and 2 bases at J, leaving 8 bases unmatched. The CDR3 runs to 15 residues. Germline V gene data show CDR1 as SGHDT and CDR2 as YYEEEE. The CDR3 loop is CASSWGQRGTYEQYF. CDR3 bases: TGTGCCAGCAGCTGGGGACAGAGGGGGACCTACGAGCAGTACTTC.

The chain joins TRBV5-1 to TRBJ1-1; no definite D call. There are 15 residues in the CDR3. CDR1 SGHRS and CDR2 YFSETQ come from the germline V gene. Trimming took off 1 base at V and 0 bases at J, with 10 bases between the two ends. Written as DNA, the CDR3 is TGCGCCAGCAGCTTGTCTGGAACCTTGAACACTGAAGCTTTCTTT. This codes for CASSLSGTLNTEAFF. The variable domain in full, with the rest retrieved from reference TRBV5-1 and TRBJ1-1, is KAGVTQTPRYLIKTRGQQVTLSCSPISGHRSVSWYQQTPGQGLQFLFEYFSETQRNKGNFPGRFSGRQFSNSRSEMNVSTLELGDSALYLCASSLSGTLNTEAFFGQGTRLTVV.

The chain combines TRBV28 with TRBJ1-1; tentatively, D is TRBD1 (5 bases). The CDR3 covers 14 residues. Looked up from germline, CDR1 is MDHEN and CDR2 is SYDVKM. V was trimmed by 6 bases and J by 3 bases, leaving 14 bases between them. The CDR3 protein is CASRALGRDTEAFF. For the CDR3, the DNA is TGTGCCAGCAGGGCCTTGGGGCGGGACACTGAAGCTTTCTTT.

The chain recombines TRBV5-6 with TRBJ2-4; a possible D gene is TRBD2 (6 bases). With 4 bases removed from V and 0 bases from J, the gap between germline ends came to 20 bases. Germline V gene sequence: CDR1 SGHDT, CDR2 YYEEEE. The CDR3 has 18 residues. The CDR3 protein is CASSPTGTRPRAKNIQYF. In DNA form, the CDR3 reads TGTGCCAGCAGCCCCACCGGGACTCGACCTCGAGCCAAAAACATTCAGTACTTC.

CDR3 amino acids: CASSSNRETQYF. The CDR3 DNA reads TGTGCCAGCAGTTCCAATCGGGAGACCCAGTACTTC. The V gene is TRBV13, the J gene TRBJ2-5, with D hard to call. CDR1 PRHDT and CDR2 FYEKMQ come from the germline V gene (reference sequence). V dropped 6 bases and J dropped 5 bases, with 10 bases sitting between them. The CDR3 runs to 12 residues. The whole variable domain, filled in from reference TRBV13 and TRBJ2-5, reads AAGVIQSPRHLIKEKRETATLKCYPIPRHDTVYWYQQGPGQDPQFLISFYEKMQSDKGSIPDRFSAQQFSDYHSELNMSSLELGDSALYFCASSSNRETQYFGPGTRLLVL.

This chain's CDR3 is CASGEAGWNEKLFF. CDR3 coding DNA: TGTGCCAGCGGAGAAGCAGGGTGGAATGAAAAACTGTTTTTT. The chain couples TRBV28 to TRBJ1-4; TRBD1 is a possible D gene (5 bases). V was clipped by 8 bases and J by 5 bases, with 15 bases between them. The germline V gene encodes CDR1 MDHEN and CDR2 SYDVKM. The CDR3 loop spans 14 amino acids.

CDR3 loop: CSVVESGVTYEQYF. CDR3 DNA: TGCAGCGTTGTGGAGAGCGGGGTAACCTACGAGCAGTACTTC. This chain connects TRBV29-1 to TRBJ2-7; 7 bases are a match to TRBD2. J gave up 2 bases and V 4 bases, and 8 bases lay outside the gene matches. Per germline, CDR1 SQVTM and CDR2 ANQGSEA. CDR3 length equals 14 residues.

The chain carries TRBV6-1 and TRBJ2-3, with 11 bases lining up with TRBD2. The CDR3 sequence is 15 residues long. Trimming cost V 6 bases and J 5 bases; bases outside gene matches: 7. CDR1 and CDR2 (germline): MNHNS, SASEGT. The CDR3 DNA reads as TGTGCCAGCAGCCCGACTAGCGGGGTCGGAGATACGCAGTATTTT. It encodes CASSPTSGVGDTQYF.

The V gene is TRBV6-1, the J gene TRBJ1-2; unclear D gene. V shed 0 bases and J shed 6 bases, with 14 bases lying between them. CDR3 length equals 15 residues. Germline V lookup: CDR1 MNHNS, CDR2 SASEGT. The CDR3 DNA reads as TGTGCCAGCAGTGAAGCCAGGCGGCAAAACCATGGCTACACCTTC. Translated: CASSEARRQNHGYTF.

The chain links TRBV9 to TRBJ2-5, with TRBD1 identical over 7 bases. The germline CDR1 and CDR2 sequences are SGDLS and YYNGEE. V was clipped by 2 bases and J by 5 bases; unmatched bases: 9. The CDR3 has 15 amino acids. The CDR3 here is CASSVFTGVQETQYF. The CDR3 nucleotides are TGTGCCAGCAGCGTTTTCACAGGGGTCCAGGAGACCCAGTACTTC.

V and J are TRBV6-5 and TRBJ1-2; a possible D gene is TRBD1 (6 bases). V was shortened by 5 bases and J by 4 bases, with 17 bases between the two germline ends. Looked up from germline, CDR1 is MNHEY and CDR2 is SVGAGI. This CDR3 has 15 residues. DNA for the CDR3: TGTGCCAGCAGTGGCCGGGACACCCGTCGCTATGGCTACACCTTC. Residues: CASSGRDTRRYGYTF.